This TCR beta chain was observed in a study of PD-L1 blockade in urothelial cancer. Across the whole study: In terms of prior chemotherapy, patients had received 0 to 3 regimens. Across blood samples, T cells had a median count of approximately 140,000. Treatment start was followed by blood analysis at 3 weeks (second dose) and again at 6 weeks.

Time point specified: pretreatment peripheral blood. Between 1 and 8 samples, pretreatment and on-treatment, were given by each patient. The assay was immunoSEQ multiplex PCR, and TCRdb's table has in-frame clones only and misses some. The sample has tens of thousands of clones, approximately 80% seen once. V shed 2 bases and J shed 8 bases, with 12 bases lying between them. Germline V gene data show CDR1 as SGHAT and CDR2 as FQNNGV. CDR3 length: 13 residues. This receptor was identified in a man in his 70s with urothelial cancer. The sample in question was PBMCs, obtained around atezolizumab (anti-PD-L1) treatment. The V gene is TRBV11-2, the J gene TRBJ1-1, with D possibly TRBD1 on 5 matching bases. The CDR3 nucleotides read TGTGCCAGCAGCTTACCCTCCCGGACAGAAGCTTTCTTT. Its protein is CASSLPSRTEAFF.